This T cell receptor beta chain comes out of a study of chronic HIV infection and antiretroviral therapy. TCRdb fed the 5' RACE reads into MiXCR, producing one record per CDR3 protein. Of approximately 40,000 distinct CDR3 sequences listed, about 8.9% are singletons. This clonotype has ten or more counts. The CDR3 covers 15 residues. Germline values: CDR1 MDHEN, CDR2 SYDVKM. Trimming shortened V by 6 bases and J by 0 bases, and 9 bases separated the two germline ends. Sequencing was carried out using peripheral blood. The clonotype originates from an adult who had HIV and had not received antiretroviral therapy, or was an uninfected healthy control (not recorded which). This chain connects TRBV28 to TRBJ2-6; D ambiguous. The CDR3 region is CASSLVNSGANVLTF. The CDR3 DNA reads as TGTGCCAGCAGCCTGGTGAACTCTGGGGCCAACGTCCTGACTTTC.